This T cell receptor (beta chain) is drawn from a study of graft-versus-host responses after intestinal transplantation. About the research overall: Once they had received anti-thymocyte globulin induction, all recipients took tacrolimus and steroids for approximately three years.

To note about this clone: Antigen unknown.

Clones were sequenced by immunoSEQ multiplex PCR, and TCRdb holds only the in-frame ones, with some missing. Of 90,000 to 150,000 clones listed, roughly 91% are singletons. The germline V gene has CDR1 SGHRS and CDR2 YFSETQ. V gave up 4 bases and J gave up 4 bases, with 9 bases separating them. The CDR3 is 12 residues long. The source material was unstimulated CD4+ T cells sorted from spleen or lymph node cells, sampled before intestinal transplant. The genes are TRBV5-1 and TRBJ2-7; D gene ambiguous. The clonotype originates from a human donor who received an intestinal transplant. CDR3 in amino acids: CASSRDGYEQYF. The CDR3 nucleotides read TGCGCCAGCAGCCGCGACGGGTACGAGCAGTACTTC.